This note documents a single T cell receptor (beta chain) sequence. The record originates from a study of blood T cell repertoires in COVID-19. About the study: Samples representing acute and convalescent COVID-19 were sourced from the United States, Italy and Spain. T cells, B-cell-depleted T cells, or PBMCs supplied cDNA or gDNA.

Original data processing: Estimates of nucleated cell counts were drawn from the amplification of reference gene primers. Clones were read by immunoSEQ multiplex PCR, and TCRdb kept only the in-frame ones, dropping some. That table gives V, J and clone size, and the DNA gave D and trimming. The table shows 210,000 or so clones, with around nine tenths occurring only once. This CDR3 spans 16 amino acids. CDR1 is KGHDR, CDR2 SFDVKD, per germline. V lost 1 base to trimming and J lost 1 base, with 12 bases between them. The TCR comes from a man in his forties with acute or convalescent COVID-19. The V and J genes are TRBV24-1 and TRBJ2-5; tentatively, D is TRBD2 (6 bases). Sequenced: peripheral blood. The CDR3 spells CATSDLRAGPQETQYF. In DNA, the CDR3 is TGTGCCACCAGTGATTTACGGGCGGGACCCCAAGAGACCCAGTACTTC.